The source of this T cell receptor (beta chain) is a study of blood T cells in healthy people across ages. Study-level findings and limits: Diversity estimates from one million T cells were considered underestimates. Lack of knowledge of donor CMV status possibly confounded expanded clonotype changes.

Through a sample-barcoded 5' primer and a J-beta primer mix, a second PCR was run for roughly 7 to 12 cycles. Each CDR3 protein gets one entry after TCRdb re-called the 5' RACE reads with MiXCR. This table has over 1,300,000 distinct CDR3 sequences, 59% appearing once. Worth noting for this clonotype: Its antigen is not known. The germline gene is not matched at one end of the junction; a read error may be the cause.

Germline assignment: CDR1 MNHNY and CDR2 SVGAGI (reference sequence). This CDR3 spans 16 amino acids. The TCR sequence derives from a young man in good health. Specimen: blood. The chain carries TRBV6-6 and TRBJ2-7; TRBD2 matches at 10 bases. CDR3 DNA sequence: TGTGTCAGCAGTTTAACCCCGGGACTAGCGTTCTACGAGCAGTACTTC. This gives the protein CVSSLTPGLAFYEQYF.